This record covers a single TCR beta chain. Its cognate antigen is unknown. It was with unique molecular identifiers that the TCRbeta library was prepared. Each CDR3 protein gets one entry after TCRdb re-called the PCR reads with MiXCR. The sample holds around 700,000 distinct CDR3 sequences; 10% to 15% are singletons and the top ten take 0.79%. J lost 4 bases, V lost 5 bases, and 10 bases had no gene match. This CDR3 is built from 14 residues. Per germline, CDR1 DFQATT and CDR2 SNEGSKA (reference sequence). These data originate in a study of T-cell reconstitution after alpha-beta-depleted transplantation in children. Whole-study findings and limits: Alpha-beta T cells about two months after transplant reportedly derived from several hundred expanded graft clones. Day-60 TCRbeta diversity that was high in some patients was derived from surviving recipient T cells and thymic progenitors. It was newly produced T cells that mostly accounted for T-cell counts and diversity one year after transplant.

This sample comprised PBMCs, obtained before TCRalphabeta/CD19-depleted stem cell transplant. The TCR was taken from a girl aged 2 to 10 with congenital amegakaryocytic thrombocytopenia, due to receive a stem cell transplant. The rearrangement uses TRBV20-1 and TRBJ1-2, with 7 nucleotides matching TRBD1. The CDR3 bases are TGCAGTGCTCCGGGGGACAGTCTGTCCTATGGCTACACCTTC. It specifies CSAPGDSLSYGYTF.